The 26 T cell receptor beta chains below all came from one sample that was sequenced in a study of control samples from healthy donors and cancer patients. TCRdb's copy holds only in-frame clones and misses some; the assay was immunoSEQ multiplex PCR. The sample yields some 82,000 clones, 70% to 85% seen once. The sample was PBMCs. These receptors all come from a man aged 60 to 75 with head and neck cancer.

V is TRBV6-5 and J is TRBJ1-1; 8 bases are a match to TRBD1. Trimming at V came to 8 bases and at J to 1 base, leaving 6 bases not matched to a gene. In germline, CDR1 is MNHEY, CDR2 SVGAGI. CDR3 length: 14 amino acids. DNA of the CDR3: TGTGCCAGCGTAGATCAGGGGGCGAACACTGAAGCTTTCTTT. Encoded protein: CASVDQGANTEAFF.

The sample holds one count of this clone. The chain links TRBV18 to TRBJ2-7; the D gene is possibly TRBD1 (6 bases). This CDR3 comprises 15 residues. Germline V gene lookup returns CDR1 KGHSH and CDR2 LQKENI. V dropped 1 base and J dropped 3 bases, with 13 bases sitting between them. CDR3 DNA sequence: TGTGCCAGCTCACCACTGGCAGGGGAGCTCTACGAGCAGTACTTC. As protein: CASSPLAGELYEQYF.

The chain links TRBV7-2 to TRBJ2-7, with 7 bases identical to TRBD2. The CDR3 length is 14 residues. Germline V gene sequence: CDR1 SGHTA, CDR2 FQGNSA. The ends lost 3 bases at V and 4 bases at J; junction bases unmatched: 6. The CDR3 DNA is TGTGCCAGCAGCTTGGGCGGGAGCAGGTACGAGCAGTACTTC. It codes for CASSLGGSRYEQYF. Full variable domain (remainder filled in from reference TRBV7-2 and TRBJ2-7): GAGVSQSPSNKVTEKGKDVELRCDPISGHTALYWYRQSLGQGLEFLIYFQGNSAPDKSGLPSDRFSAERTGGSVSTLTIQRTQQEDSAVYLCASSLGGSRYEQYFGPGTRLTVT.

This clone came up a few times. The chain has TRBV12-5 and TRBJ2-4; possibly TRBD2 for D (6 bases). The CDR3 has 17 amino acids. V was pared by 2 bases and J by 4 bases, with 18 bases between. Germline values: CDR1 LGHNT, CDR2 FRNRAP. For the CDR3, the DNA is TGTGCTAGTGGTTTGACCCGGGGAGGCTGGGTGAAAAACATTCAGTACTTC. Its protein product is CASGLTRGGWVKNIQYF.

The chain couples TRBV5-4 to TRBJ2-5; no definite D call. In germline, CDR1 is SGHNT, CDR2 YYREEE (reference sequence). The CDR3 runs to 13 residues. Trimming removed 0 bases from V and 4 bases from J, with 7 bases in between. CDR3 nucleotides: TGTGCCAGCAGCTTGGCCCTGGGAGAGACCCAGTACTTC. Translated, it gives CASSLALGETQYF. Based on the CDR3 plus reference TRBV5-4 and TRBJ2-5, the full variable domain is ETGVTQSPTHLIKTRGQQVTLRCSSQSGHNTVSWYQQALGQGPQFIFQYYREEENGRGNFPPRFSGLQFPNYSSELNVNALELDDSALYLCASSLALGETQYFGPGTRLLVL.

This rearrangement joins TRBV23-1 to TRBJ2-7, with D perhaps TRBD2 (5 bases). TRBV23-1 is designated an ORF whose function remains uncertain. CDR3 length: 13 amino acids. Trimming left V 2 bases short and J 5 bases short, with 10 bases between. The CDR3 spells CASSQRGSHEQYF. CDR3 nucleotides: TGCGCCAGCAGTCAACGGGGTAGTCACGAGCAGTACTTC.

The V and J genes are TRBV3-1 (or the pseudogene TRBV3-2) and TRBJ1-2; unclear D gene. CDR1 LGHDT and CDR2 YNNKEL come from the germline V gene (reference sequence). Trimming stripped 1 base from V and 8 bases from J, with 8 bases between. The CDR3 totals 12 residues. CDR3: CASSQALGGYTF. CDR3 DNA: TGTGCCAGCAGCCAAGCTTTGGGGGGCTACACCTTC.

The chain has TRBV6-5 and TRBJ1-3, with D tentatively TRBD1 (6 bases). The ends were cut back, 8 bases at V and 1 base at J, with 12 bases in the middle. Per the germline V gene, CDR1 is MNHEY and CDR2 is SVGAGI. The CDR3 loop spans 14 amino acids. The CDR3 loop is CASSERGSGNTIYF. The DNA for the CDR3 is TGTGCCAGCTCGGAGAGGGGGTCTGGAAACACCATATATTTT.

The CDR3 coding sequence is TGTGCCAGCAGCCCCCGATCCAGCTCCTACAATGAGCAGTTCTTC. It specifies CASSPRSSSYNEQFF. J is TRBJ2-1 and V is TRBV11-3, with D unclear. This CDR3 contains 15 residues. From germline, CDR1 is SGHNT and CDR2 YENEEA. Trimming took 5 bases from V and 0 from J, leaving 11 bases between them.

CDR3 protein: CASSYTQGMLNTEAFF. CDR3 sequence (DNA): TGTGCCAGCAGTTACACGCAGGGGATGTTGAACACTGAAGCTTTCTTT. The J gene is TRBJ1-1, the V gene TRBV6-5; TRBD1 is a possible D gene (6 bases). The CDR3 is made up of 16 amino acids. From germline, CDR1 is MNHEY and CDR2 SVGAGI. The V end lost 2 bases, the J end lost 0 bases, and 13 bases lay between the germline ends.

The chain is built from TRBV11-3 and TRBJ2-2, with D perhaps assigned TRBD1 or TRBD2 (7 bases each). Germline loops: CDR1 SGHNT, CDR2 YENEEA. This CDR3 has 18 residues. V was clipped by 0 bases and J by 0 bases, with 14 bases between them. The CDR3 region is CASSLDQGGSTNTGELFF. The CDR3 coding sequence is TGTGCCAGCAGCTTAGATCAGGGGGGGAGCACGAACACCGGGGAGCTGTTTTTT.

The genes are TRBV6-5 and TRBJ2-2, with D tentatively TRBD2 (5 bases). CDR1 and CDR2 (germline): MNHEY, SVGAGI. The V end was cut by 6 bases, the J end by 1 base, with 9 bases between. This CDR3 has 14 amino acids. CDR3 residues: CASRPGLNTGELFF. In DNA form, the CDR3 reads TGTGCCAGCAGACCCGGACTGAACACCGGGGAGCTGTTTTTT.

This sequence joins TRBV18 and TRBJ1-5, with D perhaps TRBD1 (5 bases). The CDR3 is made up of 15 amino acids. The V end lost 4 bases, the J end lost 2 bases, and 12 bases lay between the germline ends. Germline values: CDR1 KGHSH, CDR2 LQKENI. DNA for the CDR3: TGTGCCAGCTCACAGAAATCGGGGGGCAATCAGCCCCAGCATTTT. It yields the protein CASSQKSGGNQPQHF.

This clone is a singleton in its sample. CDR3 residues: CASSDDVSQPQHF. CDR3 sequence (DNA): TGTGCCAGCAGTGACGATGTGAGTCAGCCCCAGCATTTT. The chain is built from TRBV6-1 and TRBJ1-5; D is unclear. The ends were cut back, 3 bases at V and 6 bases at J, with 9 bases in the middle. In germline, CDR1 is MNHNS, CDR2 SASEGT. This CDR3 has 13 amino acids.

This clone has just one count. The CDR3 spells CSVEVLRGGLDYGYTF. The DNA of the CDR3 is TGCAGCGTTGAAGTGTTGAGGGGGGGGTTAGACTATGGCTACACCTTC. The chain uses TRBV29-1 and TRBJ1-2; D may be TRBD1 (6 bases). The CDR3 totals 16 residues. V lost 1 base to trimming and J lost 3 bases, with 18 bases between them. From germline, CDR1 is SQVTM and CDR2 ANQGSEA.

The chain carries TRBV7-2 and TRBJ2-5; D assignment may be TRBD1 or TRBD2 (5 bases each). V lost 5 bases and J 4 bases, leaving 17 bases between the germline ends. The CDR3 totals 15 residues. Germline loops: CDR1 SGHTA, CDR2 FQGNSA. Written as DNA, the CDR3 is TGTGCCAGCAGCCCTGAGGGGAAACTCCTAGAGACCCAGTACTTC. It codes for CASSPEGKLLETQYF. Full variable domain (remainder filled in from reference TRBV7-2 and TRBJ2-5): GAGVSQSPSNKVTEKGKDVELRCDPISGHTALYWYRQSLGQGLEFLIYFQGNSAPDKSGLPSDRFSAERTGGSVSTLTIQRTQQEDSAVYLCASSPEGKLLETQYFGPGTRLLVL.

This chain links TRBV28 with TRBJ1-3; D may be TRBD1 (6 bases). Germline V lookup: CDR1 MDHEN, CDR2 SYDVKM. V was cut by 6 bases and J by 4 bases, with 10 bases left in between. This CDR3 region has 13 residues. The CDR3 DNA reads as TGTGCCAGCAGCCAACAGGGAGGAAACACCATATATTTT. As protein: CASSQQGGNTIYF.

V gene TRBV21-1 combines with J gene TRBJ2-7; no check of the table's D call, TRBD2, against the DNA was made. TRBV21-1 is an annotated pseudogene. The CDR3 is made up of 20 amino acids. The CDR3 nucleotides are TGTGCCAGCAGCAAAGCCCACCTAGCCTCCTACTCTAGCGGGAGGGACGAGCAGTACTTC. Its translation: CASSKAHLASYSSGRDEQYF.

The chain recombines TRBV18 with TRBJ2-7; D gene ambiguous. This CDR3 is 12 amino acids long. The ends were cut back, 3 bases at V and 2 bases at J, with 5 bases in the middle. Looked up from germline, CDR1 is KGHSH and CDR2 is LQKENI. CDR3 in amino acids: CASSPSPYEQYF. CDR3 DNA: TGTGCCAGCTCACCGTCCCCCTACGAGCAGTACTTC.

The chain has TRBV21-1 and TRBJ2-1; the table calls TRBD2, which could not be checked here. TRBV21-1 is annotated as a pseudogene. This CDR3 is built from 15 residues. CDR3 protein: CASSKGLATYNEQFF. CDR3 in DNA: TGTGCCAGCAGTAAAGGCCTAGCGACCTACAATGAGCAGTTCTTC.

The rearrangement links TRBV6-1 to TRBJ1-5; D gene ambiguous. V lost 2 bases and J lost 0, with 5 bases in between. CDR1 and CDR2 from the germline V gene are MNHNS and SASEGT. The CDR3 consists of 14 residues. The CDR3 sequence is CASSEQDSNQPQHF. The CDR3 DNA sequence: TGTGCCAGCAGTGAACAGGATAGCAATCAGCCCCAGCATTTT.

V gene TRBV21-1 combines with J gene TRBJ2-1; the table assigns TRBD2, which was not confirmed against the DNA. TRBV21-1 has pseudogene status. There are 17 residues in the CDR3. In DNA form, the CDR3 reads TGTGCCAGCAGCAAAACCTACAGCGGGGCGACCTACAATGAGCAGTTCTTC. Translated: CASSKTYSGATYNEQFF.

The gene calls are TRBV7-8 and TRBJ2-1; possibly TRBD2 for D (6 bases). V was clipped by 7 bases and J by 0 bases, with 16 bases between them. Germline values: CDR1 SGHVS, CDR2 FQNEAQ. This CDR3 is 16 amino acids long. CDR3 DNA: TGTGCCAGCAACCCCACTCGGGGGAGCTCCTACAATGAGCAGTTCTTC. Translating gives CASNPTRGSSYNEQFF.

The chain combines TRBV7-8 with TRBJ2-7; the match to TRBD2 covers 7 bases. The CDR3 runs 14 residues. The germline CDR1 and CDR2 sequences are SGHVS and FQNEAQ. Losses at the gene ends were 4 bases for V and 5 bases for J; bases not matched to a gene: 8. The CDR3 reads CASSSSRGSDEQYF. In DNA form, the CDR3 reads TGTGCCAGCAGCTCCAGTCGCGGGAGTGACGAGCAGTACTTC. Looking up the rest from reference TRBV7-8 and TRBJ2-7 gives the full variable domain: GAGVSQSPRYKVAKRGQDVALRCDPISGHVSLFWYQQALGQGPEFLTYFQNEAQLDKSGLPSDRFFAERPEGSVSTLKIQRTQQEDSAVYLCASSSSRGSDEQYFGPGTRLTVT.

This clone was counted once. V and J are TRBV7-9 and TRBJ1-4; D remains unclear. CDR1 is SEHNR, CDR2 FQNEAQ, per germline (reference sequence). Trimming took 4 bases from V and 8 from J, leaving 14 bases between them. The CDR3 is made up of 14 amino acids. The CDR3 protein is CASSSNYFGEKLFF. Written as DNA, the CDR3 is TGTGCCAGCAGCTCCAACTACTTCGGGGAAAAACTGTTTTTT.

The V call is TRBV19, the J call TRBJ1-3; TRBD1 matches at 8 bases. V shed 9 bases, J shed 8 bases, and the junction held 9 bases outside the gene matches. From germline, CDR1 is LNHDA and CDR2 SQIVND (reference sequence). This CDR3 comprises 13 residues. CDR3 nucleotide sequence: TGTGCCAGCAGACAGGGGCGAGAAGACACCATATATTTT. It translates to CASRQGREDTIYF.